A selection of T cell receptor beta chains follows, all from one sample in a study of shared clonotypes between healthy human individuals. The method was immunoSEQ multiplex PCR; TCRdb's version includes in-frame clones alone and lacks a portion of them. The sample has about 2 million clones; approximately 95% are singletons. The sequenced sample consisted of naive CD8+ T cells sorted from blood. The receptors originated from a man between 18 and 35 years old in good health. Both conserved end residues are part of each CDR3. A D gene is named only where the DNA matches it firmly. Expanded clones get a size class; other rows say once, few or many, or leave the size out.

clone_size	d_call	v_call	j_call	cdr3_nt	cdr3_aa
NA	TRBD1	TRBV7-9	TRBJ1-5	TGTGCCAGCAGCCCACCATCACAGGGGGCACTGAGCAATCAGCCCCAGCATTTT	CASSPPSQGALSNQPQHF
NA	TRBD1	TRBV9	TRBJ1-2	TGTGCCAGCAGCGCAGGACAGGCCTTTAGGGGCTACACCTTC	CASSAGQAFRGYTF
NA	NA	TRBV10-3	TRBJ1-1	TGTGCCATCCACAAGGGCGGGGGGATTGGTGAAGCTTTCTTT	CAIHKGGGIGEAFF
NA	TRBD1	TRBV5-4	TRBJ2-5	TGTGCCAGCAGCTTGGGACAGGGGGAGACCCAGTACTTC	CASSLGQGETQYF
NA	NA	TRBV18	TRBJ1-3	TGTGCCAGCTCACCACCGGGGAGCTCTGGAAACACCATATATTTT	CASSPPGSSGNTIYF
NA	NA	TRBV7-2	TRBJ2-3	TGTGCCAGCAGCTTAGGGGGTCAGGGGTGGGATACGCAGTATTTT	CASSLGGQGWDTQYF
NA	NA	TRBV10-2	TRBJ1-1	TGCGCCAGCAGTTCACAGGGTTTTACTGAAGCTTTCTTT	CASSSQGFTEAFF
NA	NA	TRBV11-2	TRBJ1-1	TGTGCCAGCAGCTTCGGCAGGGTCGACCCGATGGACACTGAAGCTTTCTTT	CASSFGRVDPMDTEAFF
NA	NA	TRBV5-1	TRBJ1-5	TGCGCCAGCAGCCTAGGGGAGGGTGGCAATCAGCCCCAGCATTTT	CASSLGEGGNQPQHF
NA	TRBD1	TRBV6-1	TRBJ1-4	TGTGCCAGCAGTGTAACCCAGGGGGTGGGGAATGAAAAACTGTTTTTT	CASSVTQGVGNEKLFF
once	NA	TRBV7-2	TRBJ2-7	TGTGCCAGCAGCCCCCTCGGAGCGTTTTCAGTCGAGCAGTACTTC	CASSPLGAFSVEQYF
NA	NA	TRBV27	TRBJ1-3	TGTGCCAGCAGTTTGGCGGGGCCAGCTGGAAACACCATATATTTT	CASSLAGPAGNTIYF
NA	TRBD1	TRBV6-6	TRBJ2-2	TGTGCCAGCACCCGGGACAGTTACACCGGGGAGCTGTTTTTT	CASTRDSYTGELFF
NA	NA	TRBV7-9	TRBJ2-7	TGTGCCAGCAGCCCCGGGCTCTTCATTTCCTACGAGCAGTACTTC	CASSPGLFISYEQYF
once	NA	TRBV6-6	TRBJ1-2	TGTGCCAGCACGCACACTGGTGAAACCTACACCTTC	CASTHTGETYTF
few	NA	TRBV19	TRBJ1-5	TGTGCCAGTAGTGATCCTTGGGGCAATCAGCCCCAGCATTTT	CASSDPWGNQPQHF
NA	NA	TRBV10-2	TRBJ2-7	TGCGCCAGCGATTTAGACGGGGCCAACGAGCAGTACTTC	CASDLDGANEQYF
NA	NA	TRBV4-3	TRBJ2-7	TGCGCCAGCAGCGCCGGGACATCCTACGAGCAGTACTTC	CASSAGTSYEQYF
NA	NA	TRBV5-6	TRBJ2-7	TGTGCCAGCAGCTTTCCCTTTGAGGGGAGCTCCTACGAGCAGTACTTC	CASSFPFEGSSYEQYF
NA	TRBD2	TRBV7-9	TRBJ2-1	TGTGCCAGCAGCTTAGTAACGGGCGGGAGGCGCAATGAGCAGTTCTTC	CASSLVTGGRRNEQFF
NA	NA	TRBV2	TRBJ1-2	TGTGCCAGCGGGTCAACAGCGCTCGGGGGCGGCTACACCTTC	CASGSTALGGGYTF
NA	TRBD1	TRBV7-8	TRBJ2-7	TGTGCCAGCAGCTTGGGGGACAGGGGGCACGAGCAGTACTTC	CASSLGDRGHEQYF
once	NA	TRBV7-8	TRBJ1-1	TGTGCCAGCAGTAGTGGGGTGAACACTGAAGCTTTCTTT	CASSSGVNTEAFF
NA	NA	TRBV2	TRBJ1-1	TGTGCCAGCAGTGGTGGCCGGCAGTCGGGGGATTGGACTGAAGCTTTCTTT	CASSGGRQSGDWTEAFF
once	TRBD1	TRBV7-9	TRBJ1-2	TGTGCCAGCAGCCCTCCGGGACAGGGGGATGGCTACACCTTC	CASSPPGQGDGYTF
once	NA	TRBV7-9	TRBJ2-1	TGTGCCAGCAGCTTAGCACTCCAAAGCTCCTACAATGAGCAGTTCTTC	CASSLALQSSYNEQFF
NA	TRBD2	TRBV14	TRBJ2-7	TGTGCCAGCAGCCAGCGGGGCGGGGGATACGAGCAGTACTTC	CASSQRGGGYEQYF
NA	NA	TRBV28	TRBJ2-1	TGTGCCAGCGGCGCGGATTCCTACAATGAGCAGTTCTTC	CASGADSYNEQFF
NA	TRBD2	TRBV27	TRBJ2-1	TGTGCCAGCAGTTTCGGGGGGTCCTACAATGAGCAGTTCTTC	CASSFGGSYNEQFF
NA	NA	TRBV10-3	TRBJ2-2	TGTGCCATCAGTGAGGAGGCCTCCTGGGTCACCGGGGAGCTGTTTTTT	CAISEEASWVTGELFF
NA	TRBD1	TRBV30	TRBJ2-1	TGTGCCTGGAGTGTAGGCCAGGGGGCCTACAATGAGCAGTTCTTC	CAWSVGQGAYNEQFF
NA	NA	TRBV27	TRBJ2-7	TGTGCCAGCAGTCCACTATTCCCGGGAACACGTTACAGCCGGTACGAGCAGTACTTC	CASSPLFPGTRYSRYEQYF
NA	TRBD1	TRBV10-2	TRBJ2-7	TGCGCCAGCAGTGACGGTGGACAGGGGTCCGAGCAGTACTTC	CASSDGGQGSEQYF
NA	NA	TRBV9	TRBJ2-7	TGTGCCAGCAGCGTCGGGGGACAAATCTACGAGCAGTACTTC	CASSVGGQIYEQYF
NA	NA	TRBV5-1	TRBJ2-1	TGCGCCAGCAGCTTGGCGGGAGCTCCAAATGAGCAGTTCTTC	CASSLAGAPNEQFF
once	TRBD1	TRBV4-1	TRBJ2-7	TGCGCCAGCAGCGCCCGGGACAGGGACTACGAGCAGTACTTC	CASSARDRDYEQYF
NA	NA	TRBV11-2	TRBJ2-5	TGTGCCAGCAGCTTAGAGCTTGAGACCCAGTACTTC	CASSLELETQYF
NA	NA	TRBV27	TRBJ2-7	TGTGCCAGCAGTCCTAGGACTGGGAACTACGAGCAGTACTTC	CASSPRTGNYEQYF
NA	TRBD2	TRBV4-3	TRBJ2-3	TGCGCCAGCAGCCAAGATCAGGTGGCGGGAGGGCTTGCAGATACGCAGTATTTT	CASSQDQVAGGLADTQYF
NA	NA	TRBV19	TRBJ1-2	TGTGCCAGTAGTATCCCAGGGAACTATGGCTACACCTTC	CASSIPGNYGYTF
NA	TRBD2	TRBV4-1	TRBJ2-7	TGCGCCAGCAGCCAAGAACTAGCGGGGAGTTACGAGCAGTACTTC	CASSQELAGSYEQYF
NA	NA	TRBV9	TRBJ2-5	TGTGCCAGCAGCGTAGCTAGCAGCCCGGAGACCCAGTACTTC	CASSVASSPETQYF
NA	NA	TRBV10-3	TRBJ2-7	TGTGCCATCAGTGGCCCCTCTGATAGCTCCTACGAGCAGTACTTC	CAISGPSDSSYEQYF
NA	NA	TRBV27	TRBJ2-2	TGTGCCAGCGAATCAGTAGAGAATGCCGGGGAGCTGTTTTTT	CASESVENAGELFF
NA	TRBD2	TRBV19	TRBJ2-3	TGTGCCAGTAAGGGATTCGGGGGGGCAACAGATACGCAGTATTTT	CASKGFGGATDTQYF
NA	TRBD1	TRBV11-2	TRBJ1-2	TGTGCCAGCAGCTTAGATACAGGGGCAACACTTAACTATGGCTACACCTTC	CASSLDTGATLNYGYTF
NA	TRBD1	TRBV27	TRBJ2-7	TGTGCCAGCAGTACCAATCAGGGGGCTGACAGCGGAGAGCCCTACGAGCAGTACTTC	CASSTNQGADSGEPYEQYF